These 25 T cell receptor beta chains came from one sample sequenced in a study of blood T cell repertoires in COVID-19 (dated by TCRdb to 2018 to 2020). To prepare the library, the immunoSEQ multiplex PCR assay was applied. TCRdb retrieved this table from immuneACCESS and kept in-frame rearrangements only. Not all clones are present; in checked studies, unresolved V genes account for under half, and no reason is known for the remainder. Present in this sample are approximately 59,000 clones, more than 70% of which were seen just once. 20% of the sample is taken by the ten largest. The sample was peripheral blood. The source of these receptors is a human donor in a cohort sampled during active COVID-19.

The genes are TRBV7-2 and TRBJ2-7, with a tentative D call TRBD1 (5 bases). Germline V gene sequence: CDR1 SGHTA, CDR2 FQGNSA. The CDR3 is 13 amino acids. V lost 5 bases, J lost 3 bases, and 11 bases lay in between. CDR3 in amino acids: CASSQGVGYEQYF. The CDR3 nucleotides read TGTGCCAGCAGCCAAGGGGTTGGCTACGAGCAGTACTTC.

The CDR3 protein is CASSLLGTNYEQYF. The CDR3, as DNA: TGTGCCAGCAGCTTGCTCGGGACTAACTACGAGCAGTACTTC. The gene calls are TRBV7-2 and TRBJ2-7; TRBD2 aligns across 7 bases. Germline V gives CDR1 SGHTA, CDR2 FQGNSA. This CDR3 has 14 residues. Trimming at V came to 3 bases and at J to 3 bases, leaving 5 bases not matched to a gene.

V and J are TRBV5-4 and TRBJ2-5, with D possibly TRBD2 on 6 matching bases. The CDR3 length is 14 residues. V was pared by 5 bases and J by 5 bases, with 16 bases between. Per germline, CDR1 SGHNT and CDR2 YYREEE (reference sequence). The chain's CDR3 is CASRRTGEEETQYF. The CDR3 nucleotides read TGTGCCAGCAGGCGGACCGGGGAGGAGGAGACCCAGTACTTC.

The chain combines TRBV18 with TRBJ1-1; no firm D call. The CDR3 contains 14 residues. Germline lookup yields CDR1 KGHSH and CDR2 LQKENI. V shed 2 bases and J shed 1 base, with 8 bases lying between them. This CDR3 is CASSPKNGNTEAFF. The CDR3 DNA reads TGTGCCAGCTCACCAAAAAACGGGAACACTGAAGCTTTCTTT. Together with reference TRBV18 and TRBJ1-1, the CDR3 gives the full variable domain: NAGVMQNPRHLVRRRGQEARLRCSPMKGHSHVYWYRQLPEEGLKFMVYLQKENIIDESGMPKERFSAEFPKEGPSILRIQQVVRGDSAAYFCASSPKNGNTEAFFGQGTRLTVV.

This clone was picked up a small number of times. V gene TRBV4-2 combines with J gene TRBJ2-7; maybe TRBD1 (6 bases). The CDR3 is 15 residues long. Germline CDR1 and CDR2: LGHNA and YNFKEQ. Trimming stripped 1 base from V and 3 bases from J, with 13 bases between. Written as DNA, the CDR3 is TGTGCCAGCAGCCAAGCTCGGACAGTCCACTACGAGCAGTACTTC. This encodes CASSQARTVHYEQYF.

The gene calls are TRBV7-2 and TRBJ2-1; TRBD2 agrees at 10 bases. The V segment lost 1 base and the J segment 12 bases; nucleotides outside the gene matches: 3. Germline CDR1 is SGHTA and CDR2 is FQGNSA. This CDR3 comprises 13 residues. The CDR3 DNA is TGTGCCAGCAGCTTAGAATCTAGCGGGGGGCAGTTCTTC. Protein product: CASSLESSGGQFF.

V gene TRBV28 combines with J gene TRBJ1-1; 7 bases are a match to TRBD1. V lost 8 bases, J lost 0 bases, and 3 bases stayed unmatched. Germline CDR1 is MDHEN and CDR2 is SYDVKM. This CDR3 is 13 amino acids long. The CDR3 loop is CASGDSMNTEAFF. The CDR3, as DNA: TGTGCCAGCGGGGACAGCATGAACACTGAAGCTTTCTTT.

The rearrangement joins TRBV19 to TRBJ1-2, with 7 bases fitting TRBD1. Losses at the gene ends were 5 bases for V and 9 bases for J; bases not matched to a gene: 18. The germline V gene encodes CDR1 LNHDA and CDR2 SQIVND (reference sequence). The CDR3 has 16 residues. The CDR3 DNA follows: TGTGCCAGTAGTGTCTCACTCGACAGGGCCGCGCCGAGCTACACCTTC. It specifies CASSVSLDRAAPSYTF. Complete variable domain (other parts from reference TRBV19 and TRBJ1-2): DGGITQSPKYLFRKEGQNVTLSCEQNLNHDAMYWYRQDPGQGLRLIYYSQIVNDFQKGDIAEGYSVSREKKESFPLTVTSAQKNPTAFYLCASSVSLDRAAPSYTFGSGTRLTVV.

V usage is TRBV7-9 and J usage is TRBJ1-6, with 7 bases matching TRBD1. Germline lookup yields CDR1 SEHNR and CDR2 FQNEAQ (reference sequence). After removal of 1 base from V and 6 bases from J, the junction contained 15 bases not matched to a gene. CDR3 length equals 19 residues. CDR3 region: CASSLGQGDMIMGNSPLHF. As DNA, the CDR3 is TGTGCCAGCAGCTTAGGACAGGGAGATATGATAATGGGTAATTCACCCCTCCACTTT.

The table lists this clone with a few counts. V gene TRBV4-3 combines with J gene TRBJ1-3, with D possibly matching TRBD1 (6 bases). The length of the CDR3 is 17 residues. Germline CDR1 and CDR2: LGHNA and YSLEER. Deletions cut 4 bases from V and 4 bases from J, with 20 bases between. CDR3 bases: TGCGCCAGCAGCCTGGCCACCGACAGGCGCAAAGGAAACACCATATATTTT. Its protein is CASSLATDRRKGNTIYF.

The chain uses TRBV12-3 or TRBV12-4 and TRBJ2-4, with TRBD2 as a possible D gene (6 bases). Deletions cut 6 bases from V and 8 bases from J, with 14 bases between. This CDR3 has 13 amino acids. Here the CDR3 DNA reads TGTGCCAGCAGCTATGGGACTGGCGACATTCAGTACTTC. Its protein product is CASSYGTGDIQYF.

This chain links TRBV9 with TRBJ1-2, with 7 bases lining up with TRBD1. The CDR3 loop spans 15 amino acids. Per the germline V gene, CDR1 is SGDLS and CDR2 is YYNGEE. V lost 0 bases to trimming and J lost 4 bases; unmatched junction nucleotides: 6. CDR3 bases: TGTGCCAGCAGCGTAGGGGCAGGGGGAGCCTATGGCTACACCTTC. Encoded protein: CASSVGAGGAYGYTF. The full variable domain, with the rest looked up from reference TRBV9 and TRBJ1-2, is DSGVTQTPKHLITATGQRVTLRCSPRSGDLSVYWYQQSLDQGLQFLIQYYNGEERAKGNILERFSAQQFPDLHSELNLSSLELGDSALYFCASSVGAGGAYGYTFGSGTRLTVV.

V usage is TRBV7-9 and J usage is TRBJ2-5; 13 bases map to TRBD2. This CDR3 region has 17 residues. Trimming cost V 5 bases and J 4 bases; bases outside gene matches: 10. Germline V gives CDR1 SEHNR, CDR2 FQNEAQ (reference sequence). The CDR3 spells CASSPMELAGGPETQYF. CDR3 DNA sequence: TGTGCCAGCAGCCCCATGGAACTAGCGGGGGGGCCAGAGACCCAGTACTTC.

This rearrangement joins TRBV7-9 to TRBJ2-5, with D possibly matching TRBD2 (7 bases). V dropped 3 bases and J dropped 4 bases, with 15 bases sitting between them. The CDR3 covers 15 residues. The germline gives CDR1 SEHNR, CDR2 FQNEAQ (reference sequence). In DNA form, the CDR3 reads TGTGCCAGCAGCTTGGATGGGGGGGGGCCAGAGACCCAGTACTTC. Translation: CASSLDGGGPETQYF.

This chain links TRBV6-6 with TRBJ2-7, with 10 nucleotides matching TRBD1. Germline CDR1 reads MNHNY; CDR2 reads SVGAGI (reference sequence). Trimming took 2 bases from V and 4 from J; bases not matched to a gene: 5. There are 15 residues in the CDR3. The CDR3 loop is CASSYGDRGTYEQYF. The CDR3 DNA sequence: TGTGCCAGCAGTTACGGGGACAGGGGAACTTACGAGCAGTACTTC.

The V call is TRBV6-5, the J call TRBJ2-5; 12 bases map to TRBD2. The V and J ends lost 6 bases and 5 bases, in that order; junction bases with no gene match: 7. The CDR3 runs 15 residues. The germline V gene encodes CDR1 MNHEY and CDR2 SVGAGI. The chain's CDR3 is CASRSLAGGRETQYF. The CDR3 DNA sequence: TGTGCCAGCAGAAGCCTAGCGGGGGGGCGGGAGACCCAGTACTTC.

The chain employs TRBV4-2 and TRBJ2-7; 12 bases fit TRBD2. V was pared by 4 bases and J by 0 bases, with 10 bases of the junction left unmatched. This CDR3 contains 18 residues. The V gene's germline CDR1 is LGHNA and CDR2 YNFKEQ. The CDR3 is CASSPTGLAGFPSYEQYF. The DNA of the CDR3 is TGTGCCAGCAGCCCGACAGGACTAGCGGGGTTCCCCTCCTACGAGCAGTACTTC.

This clone showed up just a few times. The J gene is TRBJ1-5, the V gene TRBV6-5; D possibly corresponds to TRBD1 (5 bases). Trimming shortened V by 5 bases and J by 4 bases, and 9 bases separated the two germline ends. CDR3 length equals 13 residues. CDR1 and CDR2 (germline): MNHEY, SVGAGI. The chain's CDR3 is CASSHRGNQPQHF. DNA for the CDR3: TGTGCCAGCAGTCATAGGGGTAATCAGCCCCAGCATTTT.

The gene calls are TRBV4-1 and TRBJ1-2; possible D gene TRBD1, 6 bases. The length of the CDR3 is 16 residues. Looked up from germline, CDR1 is MGHRA and CDR2 is YSYEKL. The V end was cut by 1 base, the J end by 0 bases, with 12 bases between. CDR3 loop: CASSQGFDRPNYGYTF. The CDR3, as DNA: TGCGCCAGCAGCCAAGGGTTCGACAGGCCTAACTATGGCTACACCTTC.

The chain uses TRBV6-4 and TRBJ2-7; TRBD1 aligns across 7 bases. The CDR3 covers 15 residues. V dropped 0 bases and J dropped 5; count of bases not matched to a gene: 7. Germline loops: CDR1 MRHNA, CDR2 SNTAGT. DNA of the CDR3: TGTGCCAGCAGTGACTCGGCGGATGACAGGGACGAGCAGTACTTC. It yields the protein CASSDSADDRDEQYF.

The V gene is TRBV3-1 (or the pseudogene TRBV3-2), the J gene TRBJ2-3; 8 nucleotides line up with TRBD2. Germline loops: CDR1 LGHDT, CDR2 YNNKEL (reference sequence). V was clipped by 1 base and J by 0 bases; unmatched bases: 12. CDR3 length equals 19 residues. CDR3 region: CASSQASLPSGRSTDTQYF. Written as DNA, the CDR3 is TGTGCCAGCAGCCAAGCGAGCCTACCTAGCGGGCGCAGCACAGATACGCAGTATTTT.

CDR3 in DNA: TGCAGCGTTGTGACTAGCGGGGGGGCCCGAACCGGGGAGCTGTTTTTT. Amino acid sequence: CSVVTSGGARTGELFF. The chain is built from TRBV29-1 and TRBJ2-2; 14 bases match TRBD2. The CDR3 spans 16 residues. Germline loops: CDR1 SQVTM, CDR2 ANQGSEA. J lost 5 bases, V lost 4 bases, and 6 bases had no gene match.

There are a few counts of this clone. The rearrangement links TRBV11-2 to TRBJ1-1; a weak D match, TRBD1 (5 bases). V gave up 6 bases and J gave up 8 bases, with 13 bases separating them. Germline CDR1 reads SGHAT; CDR2 reads FQNNGV. The CDR3 loop spans 12 amino acids. The CDR3 loop is CASSKFGGEAFF. Here the CDR3 DNA reads TGTGCCAGCAGTAAATTCGGGGGAGAAGCTTTCTTT.

The genes are TRBV7-6 and TRBJ1-1; TRBD1 matches at 10 bases. V shed 6 bases, J shed 0 bases, and the junction held 7 bases outside the gene matches. CDR3 length: 16 residues. The germline V gene has CDR1 SGHVS and CDR2 FNYEAQ. DNA for the CDR3: TGTGCCAGCAGTCAAGGGACAGGGGAAATGAACACTGAAGCTTTCTTT. Protein product: CASSQGTGEMNTEAFF.

This rearrangement joins TRBV2 to TRBJ1-5; TRBD1 aligns across 11 bases. Losses at the gene ends were 2 bases for V and 0 bases for J; bases not matched to a gene: 6. The germline V gene encodes CDR1 SNHLY and CDR2 FYNNEI. There are 18 residues in the CDR3. CDR3 protein: CASSETGQGGYSNQPQHF. Written as DNA, the CDR3 is TGTGCCAGCAGTGAAACGGGACAGGGGGGATATAGCAATCAGCCCCAGCATTTT.